This TCR beta chain emerged from a study of T cells after posttransplantation cyclophosphamide (dated by TCRdb to about 2016). Background for the entire study: The study tracked T cell repertoire reconstitution by TRB sequencing after myeloablative bone marrow transplantation using posttransplantation cyclophosphamide as GVHD prophylaxis. Blood from all 34 PTCy patients with 1-year posttransplant specimens was subjected to TRB sequencing. Because TRA and TRB clonality correlated tightly in several samples, later TCR analyses were limited to TRB. In 3 patients, up to roughly 3 additional blood samples taken between 2 and 5.2 years after transplant also underwent TRB sequencing, as did pretransplant blood from 4 patients. Antigen receptor sequencing covered samples from approximately 38 PTCy-treated patients and around 16 of their related bone marrow donors. Public TRB sequences were checked against a database of over 3,000 sequences associated with responses to pathogens, tumor antigens, self-antigens and alloantigens. What the authors observed across the whole study: Across approximately 45 patients, TRB clonality was highly associated with recipient CMV seropositivity and CMV reactivation, and diversity in PTCy patients was similar to diversity in CNI/methotrexate controls. At 1-2 months, donor-recipient similarity was low but rose over the first year, and the later blood repertoires were often dominated by donor CD8+ memory clones. The TRB repertoires of T cells infiltrating skin or GI tract showed only limited overlap with the TRB repertoires of T cells in blood.

From its cysteine to its phenylalanine, the CDR3 spans 13 amino acids. Only the CDR3 DNA is retained, 39 bases long and in frame from the first base. The germline V gene supplies CDR1 SGHDN and CDR2 FVKESK. V and J are truncated by 0 bases and 5 bases respectively, leaving an intervening sequence of 7 bases. Comment on this clone: No antigen is known for it. There are no base qualities to consult, and no much larger clone falls within one base.

Peripheral blood samples were provided by related bone marrow donors on the day of marrow donation. Peripheral blood and bone marrow mononuclear cells were isolated by Ficoll-Hypaque density centrifugation and cryopreserved. CD4+ and CD8+ T cells, including naive and memory subsets, were sorted by FACS on a FACSAria II. Genomic DNA was the input for TRB sequencing, which was run either with the immunoSEQ assay at survey resolution or with the hsTCRB kit. In the paper's pipeline: The immunoSEQ software handled the initial read processing, while the LymphoSeq R package was used for the repertoire analyses. For each TRB dataset, clonality was calculated as 1 minus normalized Shannon entropy, and the Gini coefficient was computed as well. Phenotypes of unsorted samples were inferred by mapping TRB sequences from sorted subsets of the recipient or donor onto unsorted samples of the same recipient. TCRdb took over this immuneACCESS table, retaining in-frame rearrangements with V and J assigned. Such tables are incomplete; in checked studies, under half of the missing clones stem from an unresolved V gene, and the remainder is unexplained. The DNA gave D and trimming, while V, J and clone size come from that table. For this sample there are about 6,000 clones; roughly 98% appear just once. The ten largest clonotypes hold 0.85% of the sample.

This receptor was obtained from a man in his forties in good health, CMV-negative, and a related stem cell transplant donor. What was sequenced was memory CD4+ T cells sorted from PBMCs. The chain employs TRBV14 and TRBJ1-1, with an unclear D gene assignment. For the CDR3, the sequence is CASSQDLATEAFF. DNA sequence: TGTGCCAGCAGCCAAGATCTGGCAACTGAAGCTTTCTTT.